This T cell receptor beta chain was obtained from a study of blood T cell repertoires in COVID-19. Background on the study: COVID-19 samples collected from the United States, Italy and Spain covered acute and convalescent phases. Sample material is recorded as cDNA or gDNA derived from T cells, B-cell-depleted T cells, or PBMCs.

Per the original methods: Estimation of nucleated cell counts was performed using reference gene primer amplification. The data were produced by immunoSEQ multiplex PCR, yet TCRdb's version contains in-frame clones alone and is incomplete. That table gives V, J and clone size, and the DNA gave D and trimming. Of hundreds of thousands of clones listed, 75% to 90% were seen once; the top ten hold roughly 4%. CDR1 is MNHEY, CDR2 SMNVEV, per germline (reference sequence). This CDR3 contains 14 residues. Trimming cost V 4 bases and J 5 bases; bases outside gene matches: 7. Sequencing used peripheral blood. This TCR was sampled from a woman aged 25-40 years with acute or convalescent COVID-19. The chain employs TRBV27 and TRBJ2-7; 8 bases line up with TRBD1. Here the CDR3 reads CASSSSDRAHEQYF. The CDR3 nucleotides are TGTGCCAGCAGTTCATCGGACAGGGCCCACGAGCAGTACTTC.